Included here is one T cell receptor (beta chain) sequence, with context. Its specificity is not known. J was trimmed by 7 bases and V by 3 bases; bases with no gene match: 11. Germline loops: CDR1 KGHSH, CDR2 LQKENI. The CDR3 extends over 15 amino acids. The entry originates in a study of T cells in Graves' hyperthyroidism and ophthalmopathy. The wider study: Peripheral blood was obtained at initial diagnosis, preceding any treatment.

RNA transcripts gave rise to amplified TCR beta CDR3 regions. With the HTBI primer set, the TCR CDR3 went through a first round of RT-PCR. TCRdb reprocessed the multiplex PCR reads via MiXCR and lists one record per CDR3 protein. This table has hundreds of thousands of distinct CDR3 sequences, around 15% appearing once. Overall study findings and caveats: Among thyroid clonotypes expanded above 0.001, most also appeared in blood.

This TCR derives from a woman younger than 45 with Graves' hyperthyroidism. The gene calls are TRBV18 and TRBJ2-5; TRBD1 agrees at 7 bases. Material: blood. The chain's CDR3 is CASSPRDSDYGTQYF. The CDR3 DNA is TGTGCCAGCTCACCCCGGGACAGTGATTATGGGACCCAGTACTTC.